This T cell receptor (beta chain) appears in the sequencing data of a study of cytomegalovirus exposure and HLA in healthy donors. Regarding the study as a whole: Based on reports, TCR beta sequences accurately predicted HLA-A and HLA-B alleles for most subjects. Through in vitro validation, a few CMV-associated chains were shown to be specific for CMV antigens.

CDR1 and CDR2 (germline): SQVTM, ANQGSEA. This CDR3 has 14 residues. V dropped 8 bases and J dropped 1 base, with 17 bases sitting between them. This PCR relied on a set of 60 Vbeta primers and 13 Jbeta primers. Using immunoSEQ multiplex PCR, the repertoire was profiled, and TCRdb retains in-frame clones only, with some absent. There are 100,000 to 150,000 clones in the sample; 75% to 85% occur only once, and more than 1.5% lies in the top ten. A note on this clone: Its specificity is unknown.

The sequence came from a man in his forties or fifties in good health and CMV-seronegative. The specimen sequenced was PBMCs. V gene TRBV29-1 combines with J gene TRBJ1-1; no clear D. CDR3 region: CSPRVGLENTEAFF. The CDR3 DNA sequence: TGCAGCCCCCGGGTGGGTTTGGAGAACACTGAAGCTTTCTTT. The variable domain in full, with the rest retrieved from reference TRBV29-1 and TRBJ1-1, is SAVISQKPSRDICQRGTSLTIQCQVDSQVTMMFWYRQQPGQSLTLIATANQGSEATYESGFVIDKFPISRPNLTFSTLTVSNMSPEDSSIYLCSPRVGLENTEAFFGQGTRLTVV.